These T cell receptor beta chains were read from a single sample in a study of cytomegalovirus exposure and HLA in healthy donors. This table comes from immunoSEQ multiplex PCR, and its TCRdb copy is limited to in-frame clones, with some not included. The table lists around 25,000 clones. The sequenced sample consisted of PBMCs. The receptors shown here come from a male donor in good health and CMV-seropositive. Both conserved end residues are part of each CDR3.

TRBV6-6	14	TRBJ2-2	CASRAGKNTGELFF
TRBV29-1	14	TRBJ2-2	CSVGSSGEPGELFF
TRBV5-1	15	TRBJ1-5	CASSLQGAFNQPQHF
TRBV7-2	15	TRBJ1-6	CASSLRGQGNSPLHF
TRBV5-1	15	TRBJ2-1	CASSLSASGDNEQFF
TRBV29-1	14	TRBJ1-2	CSVEDMDRVYGYTF
TRBV2	14	TRBJ2-7	CASSEVTGESEQYF
TRBV30	12	TRBJ2-3	CAWSPVEVTQYF
TRBV5-1	14	TRBJ1-5	CASSLDLGGRPQHF
TRBV15	15	TRBJ2-1	CATSREAEASFEQFF
TRBV7-8	14	TRBJ2-7	CASSFEGTWAGQYF
TRBV6-1	13	TRBJ2-7	CASKRTGDHEQYF